Presented here are 11 T cell receptor beta chains from one specimen sequenced in a study of cytomegalovirus exposure and HLA in healthy donors. With 60 Vbeta and 13 Jbeta primers, the PCR was carried out. Profiled with immunoSEQ multiplex PCR; TCRdb holds only in-frame clones, not every one. The sample contains about 160,000 clones, about 79% of which appear only once. Sequencing input: PBMCs. The source is a female donor in good health and CMV-seronegative.

The J gene is TRBJ2-1, the V gene TRBV5-4; 7 bases map to TRBD2. The V gene end was trimmed by 2 bases and the J gene end by 4 bases; junction bases not matched to a gene: 6. The germline V gene encodes CDR1 SGHNT and CDR2 YYREEE (reference sequence). CDR3 length equals 15 residues. The CDR3 DNA reads TGTGCCAGCAGCTTCGGCGGGAGTGCTTACAATGAGCAGTTCTTC. Its protein product is CASSFGGSAYNEQFF.

The CDR3 protein is CASSPRQRIQETQYF. The CDR3 bases are TGTGCCAGCAGCCCCCGACAGCGAATACAAGAGACCCAGTACTTC. This chain uses TRBV9 with TRBJ2-5; D may be TRBD1 (5 bases). The germline V gene encodes CDR1 SGDLS and CDR2 YYNGEE. CDR3 length: 15 amino acids. V was cut by 4 bases and J by 2 bases, with 15 bases left in between.

The J gene is TRBJ2-1, the V gene TRBV4-2, with TRBD2 matching over 7 bases. Germline CDR1 is LGHNA and CDR2 is YNFKEQ. The junction had 6 bases not matched to a gene; V was cut back by 3 bases and J by 1 base. The CDR3 spans 16 residues. The CDR3 DNA sequence: TGTGCCAGCAGCCAGGATGGGGGGGATTCCTACAATGAGCAGTTCTTC. Protein: CASSQDGGDSYNEQFF.

This clone was recorded a few times. The CDR3 is CASSYGGAGNTEAFF. In DNA form, the CDR3 reads TGTGCCAGCAGTTACGGGGGGGCGGGGAACACTGAAGCTTTCTTT. The chain is built from TRBV6-6 and TRBJ1-1, with a tentative D call TRBD1 (6 bases). Germline CDR1 is MNHNY and CDR2 is SVGAGI (reference sequence). The germline V and J ends were trimmed by 2 bases and 1 base, with 11 bases remaining between them. CDR3 length: 15 residues.

The rearrangement links TRBV9 to TRBJ2-7; 7 bases line up with TRBD2. From germline, CDR1 is SGDLS and CDR2 YYNGEE. V trimming: 0 bases; J trimming: 5 bases; junction bases outside the gene matches: 11. The CDR3 covers 16 residues. CDR3 loop: CASSVGGTTPQNEQYF. The DNA for the CDR3 is TGTGCCAGCAGCGTAGGAGGGACTACCCCTCAGAACGAGCAGTACTTC.

The rearrangement uses TRBV27 and TRBJ2-5; no clear D gene. The end of the DNA is better explained by TRBJ2-7, so the J call may be wrong. The CDR3 runs 13 residues. Germline V gives CDR1 MNHEY, CDR2 SMNVEV (reference sequence). DNA for the CDR3: TGTGCCAGCAGACCACTGAGCTCCTACGAGCAGTACTTC. Protein sequence: CASRPLSSYEQYF.

The CDR3 coding sequence is TGTGCCAGCAGCTGGCTCCCGGGACAGGGACCTTACTCTGGATACGAGCAGTACTTC. Translated: CASSWLPGQGPYSGYEQYF. This chain joins TRBV5-8 and TRBJ2-7, with 9 bases lining up with TRBD1. CDR3 length: 19 amino acids. Per germline, CDR1 SGHTS and CDR2 YDEGEE. V dropped 3 bases and J dropped 4; count of bases not matched to a gene: 20.

The chain couples TRBV21-1 to TRBJ2-1; TRBD1, the table's D call, lacks a check against the DNA. TRBV21-1 is noted as a pseudogene. The CDR3 runs 15 residues. As DNA, the CDR3 is TGTGCCAGCATCGAAGGGGCACTACCATACAATGAGCAGTTCTTC. It specifies CASIEGALPYNEQFF.

The chain couples TRBV15 to TRBJ1-5; D remains ambiguous. CDR1 is LNHNV, CDR2 YYDKDF, per germline (reference sequence). V was cut by 5 bases and J by 3 bases, with 8 bases left in between. The CDR3 extends over 13 amino acids. The CDR3, as DNA: TGTGCCACCAGCGCGGGGAACAATCAGCCCCAGCATTTT. Translation: CATSAGNNQPQHF.

The V and J genes are TRBV7-8 and TRBJ2-5; TRBD2 matches at 10 bases. This CDR3 region has 14 residues. Looked up from germline, CDR1 is SGHVS and CDR2 is FQNEAQ. V lost 5 bases and J lost 11; bases outside the gene matches: 11. CDR3 residues: CASSLSGGAWEQYF. In nucleotides, the CDR3 is TGTGCCAGCAGCCTAAGCGGGGGGGCGTGGGAGCAGTACTTC.

This chain connects TRBV5-6 to TRBJ2-5, with D perhaps TRBD2 (5 bases). Germline CDR1 SGHDT, CDR2 YYEEEE. V lost 7 bases, J lost 0 bases, and 13 bases lay in between. The CDR3 contains 14 residues. DNA for the CDR3: TGTGCCAGCGGAGGTGACAACTACCAAGAGACCCAGTACTTC. Translation: CASGGDNYQETQYF.